The 10 T cell receptor beta chains in this list originate from one sample, sequenced in a study of CD8 T cells in ankylosing spondylitis. In TCRdb, the 5' RACE reads were re-called with MiXCR into one record per CDR3 protein. This sample has about 220,000 distinct CDR3 sequences, with roughly 24% found just once. Sequencing was performed on blood, either unsorted or a sorted T cell fraction (not recorded which). The source is a male donor with ankylosing spondylitis or in good health (not recorded which).

This clonotype was recorded a few times. CDR3 DNA: TGTGCCAGCAGCTTATCGGGGGTGAACACCATATATTTT. This gives the protein CASSLSGVNTIYF. The J gene is TRBJ1-3, the V gene TRBV7-2, with D maybe TRBD1 (5 bases). In germline, CDR1 is SGHTA, CDR2 FQGNSA. V was trimmed by 2 bases and J by 7 bases, leaving 9 bases between them. The CDR3 is 13 residues long.

In the case of this clonotype: A much larger clone sits a single nucleotide away, making a read error possible. The V gene is TRBV6-1, the J gene TRBJ2-7; 12 positions agree with TRBD1. Germline assignment: CDR1 MNHNS and CDR2 SASEGT. The CDR3 sequence is 15 residues long. DNA of the CDR3: TGTGCCAGCACCCACGGGGACAGGGGGCAGTACGAGCACTACTTC. Its translation is CASTHGDRGQYEHYF.

This chain links TRBV6-5 with TRBJ2-5; 7 bases map to TRBD1. V gave up 7 bases and J gave up 4 bases; unmatched junction bases: 6. Germline CDR1 is MNHEY and CDR2 is SVGAGI. The CDR3 sequence is 13 residues long. CDR3 in amino acids: CASTFPGGETQYF. The DNA of the CDR3 is TGTGCCAGCACTTTTCCAGGGGGAGAGACCCAGTACTTC.

This clonotype turned up a few times. J is TRBJ2-7 and V is TRBV27, with 8 bases lining up with TRBD1. The germline V gene has CDR1 MNHEY and CDR2 SMNVEV (reference sequence). The J segment lost 6 bases and the V segment lost 2 bases, leaving 9 bases of the junction unmatched. The CDR3 is 15 amino acids. The CDR3 loop reads CASSLTPGGASEQYF. In DNA, the CDR3 is TGTGCCAGCAGTTTAACCCCAGGGGGCGCGTCCGAGCAGTACTTC.

This clonotype was counted a few times. The gene calls are TRBV20-1 and TRBJ2-3; 12 positions agree with TRBD2. The CDR3 covers 15 residues. Germline V CDR1 and CDR2: DFQATT, SNEGSKA (reference sequence). The V segment lost 5 bases and the J segment 4 bases; nucleotides outside the gene matches: 7. The CDR3 loop reads CSASRLAGVADTQYF. CDR3 DNA sequence: TGCAGTGCTTCTAGACTAGCGGGAGTCGCAGATACGCAGTATTTT.

The chain uses TRBV20-1 and TRBJ2-7, with 8 bases fitting TRBD2. With 5 bases clipped from V and 6 bases from J, the junction kept 3 bases outside the gene matches. The CDR3 contains 11 residues. Germline V gene lookup returns CDR1 DFQATT and CDR2 SNEGSKA (reference sequence). The CDR3 here is CSAGLAAEQYF. The CDR3 DNA is TGCAGTGCTGGACTAGCCGCCGAGCAGTACTTC.

A few counts support this clonotype. The CDR3 bases are TGTGCCACCAGTAAGGGGGCGGACAATGAGCAGTTCTTC. It is translated as CATSKGADNEQFF. The V call is TRBV24-1, the J call TRBJ2-1; 7 bases align to TRBD1. With V trimmed by 6 bases and J by 5 bases, 3 bases remained unmatched. The CDR3 runs to 13 residues. Germline-derived CDR1 and CDR2 are KGHDR and SFDVKD.

At least ten counts were recorded for this clonotype. This chain connects TRBV7-6 to TRBJ1-4, with 7 bases lining up with TRBD1. Per germline, CDR1 SGHVS and CDR2 FNYEAQ. Trimming at V came to 4 bases and at J to 1 base, leaving 6 bases not matched to a gene. This CDR3 region has 16 residues. The CDR3 DNA sequence: TGTGCCAGCAGCTCGACAGGGTCGGGAACTAATGAAAAACTGTTTTTT. This codes for CASSSTGSGTNEKLFF.

This clonotype was observed a few times. V is TRBV20-1 and J is TRBJ2-2, with a tentative D call TRBD2 (6 bases). Trimming cost V 0 bases and J 3 bases, with 17 bases left between them. Germline V gene sequence: CDR1 DFQATT, CDR2 SNEGSKA (reference sequence). The CDR3 consists of 17 residues. The CDR3 loop reads CSARDRLPGEDTGELFF. CDR3 nucleotides: TGCAGTGCTAGAGATAGGCTCCCGGGGGAGGACACCGGGGAGCTGTTTTTT.

This clonotype was recorded many times. This chain connects TRBV6-1 to TRBJ2-7; D perhaps matches TRBD1 (5 bases). The CDR3 has 14 residues. Germline V gene lookup returns CDR1 MNHNS and CDR2 SASEGT. V lost 5 bases and J 6 bases, leaving 17 bases between the germline ends. CDR3 bases: TGTGCCAGCAGTCCCCCGGCAGGGAATCGCGAGCAGTACTTC. Translation gives CASSPPAGNREQYF.